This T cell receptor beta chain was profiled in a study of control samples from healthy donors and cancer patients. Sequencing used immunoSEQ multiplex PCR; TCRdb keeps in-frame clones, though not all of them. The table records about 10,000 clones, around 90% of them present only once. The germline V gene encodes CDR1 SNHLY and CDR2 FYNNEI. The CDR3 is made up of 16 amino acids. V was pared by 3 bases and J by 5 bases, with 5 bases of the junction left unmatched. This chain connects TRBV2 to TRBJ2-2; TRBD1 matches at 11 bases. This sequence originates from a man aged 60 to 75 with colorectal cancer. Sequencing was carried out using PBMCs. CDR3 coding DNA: TGTGCCAGCAGTGAGTTAGGACAGGGGGCTACCGGGGAGCTGTTTTTT. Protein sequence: CASSELGQGATGELFF.